The clone carrying this T cell receptor (beta chain) was detected a few times. The antigen remains unidentified. Given a much more abundant clone one base away, this may be a read error. Sampling of bone marrow took place during active disease in every patient. Molecular barcoded adaptors covering alpha/delta and beta/gamma chains were used on approximately 400 ng RNA. MiXCR was run by TCRdb on the reads, yielding one entry per CDR3 protein. The repertoire holds around 44,000 distinct CDR3 sequences, with under 15% as singletons. The entry originates in a study of read filtering for tumor transcriptome and immune sequencing. Study in general: By R-ISS, stages I, II and III held roughly 8, 15 and 7 patients. Whole-transcriptome libraries were prepared after DNase treatment. Broader study findings: Correlation between methods rose after single-read clonotypes were removed.

This CDR3 comprises 12 residues. From germline, CDR1 is GTSNPN and CDR2 SVGIG (reference sequence). Sequencing was done on a sample of a population of CD138-negative cells sorted from bone marrow. The gene calls are TRBV30 and TRBJ2-7, with D possibly being TRBD1 or TRBD2 (7 bases each). This TCR derives from a donor over 35 with multiple myeloma. CDR3 amino acids: CAWTGGAYGQYF. The DNA for the CDR3 is TGTGCCTGGACAGGGGGGGCCTACGGGCAGTACTTC.